This T cell receptor beta chain derives from a study of CD8+CD57+ T cells in acquired aplastic anemia. At the level of the study: An average of about 3.4 ug of DNA was obtained from sorted CD4+ and CD8+ cells. Overall study results and limits: Patients had roughly 29 CD8+ CDR3 sequences in common with controls (the shared set).

The germline gives CDR1 SNHLY, CDR2 FYNNEI. The CDR3 loop spans 15 amino acids. The V and J ends lost 11 bases and 1 base, in that order; junction bases with no gene match: 8. Genomic DNA served as template for TCR beta VDJ and CDR3 profiling. TCRdb used MiXCR to reprocess the reads, holding one entry per CDR3 protein. The table has around 430,000 distinct CDR3 sequences, around 30% seen once; the top ten hold 0.8% to 0.85%. This clonotype was detected many times. The target antigen is unknown. Only patients with CD8+CD57+ cell expansion on flow cytometry were chosen for sequencing. By the time of blood sampling, patients had still received no therapy.

This receptor was obtained from a human donor with aplastic anemia. The V and J genes are TRBV2 and TRBJ2-6, with 7 bases identical to TRBD2. Sequenced sample: sorted CD4+, CD8+, or CD8+CD57+ T cells (not recorded which) from PBMCs. Here the CDR3 DNA reads TGTGCCTTTTCCCGCGGGGGATCTGGGGCCAACGTCCTGACTTTC. Its translation: CAFSRGGSGANVLTF.